The 27 T cell receptor beta chains below were found in one sample sequenced in a study of early T cells in non-severe SARS-CoV-2 infection. TCRdb reprocessed the 5' RACE reads with MiXCR, giving one entry per CDR3 protein. Altogether 55,000 or so distinct CDR3 sequences are present, approximately 10% being singletons, with the ten largest covering roughly 10%. Sequencing used whole blood. The receptors were sampled from an adult who was a healthcare worker with PCR-confirmed SARS-CoV-2 infection or an uninfected control (not recorded which).

This clonotype was counted at least ten times. This sequence joins TRBV27 and TRBJ2-1; 7 bases are a match to TRBD2. The CDR3 spans 14 residues. Unmatched junction bases numbered 8, after V lost 5 bases and J lost 7 bases. The germline V gene has CDR1 MNHEY and CDR2 SMNVEV (reference sequence). Here the CDR3 reads CASSRSGTMNEQFF. CDR3 coding DNA: TGTGCCAGCAGTAGGAGCGGGACCATGAATGAGCAGTTCTTC.

The genes are TRBV2 and TRBJ2-5, with D unresolved. The CDR3 has 12 amino acids. Germline V gives CDR1 SNHLY, CDR2 FYNNEI. Trimming removed 2 bases at V and 4 bases at J, with 5 bases between. CDR3 sequence reads: CASSEIIETQYF. CDR3 DNA sequence: TGTGCCAGCAGTGAAATTATAGAGACCCAGTACTTC.

This clonotype appeared many times. The chain employs TRBV12-3 or TRBV12-4 and TRBJ1-5; no reliable D call. V lost 3 bases and J 0 bases, leaving 6 bases between the germline ends. This CDR3 spans 14 amino acids. CDR3 amino acids: CASSFRGSNQPQHF. The CDR3 bases are TGTGCCAGCAGTTTTCGGGGTAGCAATCAGCCCCAGCATTTT.

The V and J genes are TRBV4-1 and TRBJ2-1, with 11 bases identical to TRBD2. The CDR3 has 18 amino acids. V lost 2 bases, J lost 3 bases, and 9 bases stayed unmatched. Germline-derived CDR1 and CDR2 are MGHRA and YSYEKL. The CDR3 loop reads CASSQRPLLAGDYNEQFF. In DNA form, the CDR3 reads TGCGCCAGCAGCCAACGACCCTTACTAGCGGGGGACTACAATGAGCAGTTCTTC.

This clonotype was observed at least ten times. This chain connects TRBV29-1 to TRBJ2-5, with no clear D. CDR1 is SQVTM, CDR2 ANQGSEA, per germline. V was trimmed by 2 bases and J by 1 base, leaving 5 bases between them. The CDR3 spans 12 residues. CDR3 loop: CSVEPTQETQYF. CDR3 DNA sequence: TGCAGCGTTGAACCTACCCAAGAGACCCAGTACTTC.

The V call is TRBV28, the J call TRBJ2-7; possibly TRBD2 for D (6 bases). There are 12 residues in the CDR3. Germline values: CDR1 MDHEN, CDR2 SYDVKM. V shed 11 bases and J shed 7 bases, with 18 bases lying between them. CDR3 sequence (DNA): TGTGCCCGATGTTTTAGGGGAGGAGAGCAGTACTTC. It translates to CARCFRGGEQYF. Full variable domain (outside the CDR3, taken from reference TRBV28 and TRBJ2-7): DVKVTQSSRYLVKRTGEKVFLECVQDMDHENMFWYRQDPGLGLRLIYFSYDVKMKEKGDIPEGYSVSREKKERFSLILESASTNQTSMYLCARCFRGGEQYFGPGTRLTVT.

This clonotype was counted ten times or more. This chain joins TRBV5-1 and TRBJ2-1; D call uncertain. Between the trimmed V and J ends, which lost 2 bases and 7 bases, there was a span of 13 bases. CDR1 SGHRS and CDR2 YFSETQ come from the germline V gene. This CDR3 spans 14 amino acids. CDR3 in amino acids: CASSFQSTTNEQFF. DNA of the CDR3: TGCGCCAGCAGCTTTCAATCCACCACGAATGAGCAGTTCTTC.

This clonotype is medium-sized within its sample. The CDR3 is CASSQGGHHSNQPQHF. The DNA of the CDR3 is TGTGCCAGCAGCCAAGGGGGACACCATAGCAATCAGCCCCAGCATTTT. The chain employs TRBV3-1 and TRBJ1-5, with TRBD1 as a possible D gene (6 bases). Per the germline V gene, CDR1 is LGHDT and CDR2 is YNNKEL (reference sequence). V was shortened by 1 base and J by 0 bases, with 10 bases between the two germline ends. This CDR3 is 16 amino acids long.

The gene calls are TRBV12-3 or TRBV12-4 and TRBJ1-5; a possible D gene is TRBD1 (6 bases). This CDR3 contains 13 residues. The germline V and J ends were trimmed by 7 bases and 10 bases, with 17 bases remaining between them. The DNA of the CDR3 is TGTGCCAGCACCCCCGGGGGGCCGGGACCCCAGCATTTT. Translation: CASTPGGPGPQHF.

Only a few counts were recorded for this clonotype. The rearrangement joins TRBV6-2 or TRBV6-3 to TRBJ2-3, with D perhaps TRBD1 or TRBD2 (5 bases each). The CDR3 totals 15 residues. V lost 5 bases and J 3 bases, leaving 15 bases between the germline ends. Germline V CDR1 and CDR2: MNHEY, SVGEGT. CDR3 nucleotide sequence: TGTGCCAGCAGTGGGCCCGGGACGGCTACAGATACGCAGTATTTT. Translated: CASSGPGTATDTQYF.

This clonotype has just a few counts. CDR3 sequence: CASSERVPGANVLTF. The CDR3 bases are TGTGCCAGCAGTGAGCGAGTACCGGGGGCCAACGTCCTGACTTTC. V gene TRBV6-1 combines with J gene TRBJ2-6; the D is unclear. The CDR3 extends over 15 amino acids. V shed 3 bases and J shed 4 bases, with 10 bases lying between them. Germline CDR1 and CDR2: MNHNS and SASEGT.

V is TRBV28 and J is TRBJ2-5, with unresolved D. Germline V gene sequence: CDR1 MDHEN, CDR2 SYDVKM. Trimming pared 5 bases from V and 5 bases from J, leaving 12 bases between. This CDR3 has 13 residues. CDR3: CASSPPFSETQYF. The CDR3 DNA sequence: TGTGCCAGCAGTCCCCCTTTCAGTGAGACCCAGTACTTC.

This clonotype has ten or more counts. The V gene is TRBV3-1, the J gene TRBJ2-2; D remains ambiguous. This CDR3 region has 12 residues. CDR1 is LGHDT, CDR2 YNNKEL, per germline (reference sequence). The V gene lost 7 bases and the J gene lost 5 bases, with 8 bases spanning the gap. CDR3 loop: CASTPWTGELFF. CDR3 sequence (DNA): TGTGCCAGCACCCCCTGGACCGGGGAGCTGTTTTTT.

This clonotype has just a few counts. The chain recombines TRBV7-9 with TRBJ1-6, with D uncertain. Per the germline V gene, CDR1 is SEHNR and CDR2 is FQNEAQ (reference sequence). The ends were cut back, 1 base at V and 8 bases at J, with 9 bases in the middle. The CDR3 is made up of 14 amino acids. The CDR3 nucleotides read TGTGCCAGCAGCTTAGACCCCGAACATTCACCCCTCCACTTT. Its protein product is CASSLDPEHSPLHF.

The V call is TRBV30, the J call TRBJ2-1; no clear D. Germline CDR1 is GTSNPN and CDR2 is SVGIG (reference sequence). The V and J ends lost 0 bases and 9 bases respectively, with 9 bases between them. The CDR3 consists of 12 residues. CDR3 region: CAWSVRAAEQFF. The CDR3 DNA reads TGTGCCTGGAGTGTACGGGCGGCTGAGCAGTTCTTC.

This clonotype was seen a few times. The V gene is TRBV18, the J gene TRBJ2-7; D is uncertain. The CDR3 runs 14 residues. The V and J ends lost 3 bases and 1 base respectively, with 10 bases between them. The germline gives CDR1 KGHSH, CDR2 LQKENI. Written as DNA, the CDR3 is TGTGCCAGCTCACCGGACGGATTGTCCTACGAGCAGTACTTC. Its translation is CASSPDGLSYEQYF.

This clonotype rates as medium-sized. V and J are TRBV25-1 and TRBJ1-1; 8 bases match TRBD1. The CDR3 is made up of 14 amino acids. V lost 3 bases, J lost 5 bases, and 5 bases stayed unmatched. The V gene's germline CDR1 is MGHDK and CDR2 SYGVNS. CDR3: CASSDWDRRTEAFF. CDR3 bases: TGTGCCAGCAGTGATTGGGACAGGAGGACTGAAGCTTTCTTT.

This sequence joins TRBV20-1 and TRBJ1-4; D ambiguous. CDR3 length equals 12 residues. The V gene's germline CDR1 is DFQATT and CDR2 SNEGSKA (reference sequence). V was cut by 2 bases and J by 5 bases, with 6 bases left in between. The CDR3 here is CSARRGNEKLFF. The CDR3 DNA reads TGCAGTGCTAGAAGAGGAAATGAAAAACTGTTTTTT.

The chain combines TRBV5-5 with TRBJ2-7, with TRBD1 matching over 7 bases. The CDR3 length is 13 residues. CDR1 is SGHKS, CDR2 YYEKEE, per germline (reference sequence). V shed 5 bases, J shed 4 bases, and the junction held 6 bases outside the gene matches. The CDR3 DNA follows: TGTGCCAGCAGTCGGGACAGTATATACGAGCAGTACTTC. It encodes CASSRDSIYEQYF.

The chain is built from TRBV10-1 and TRBJ2-7, with TRBD1 matching over 11 bases. Per germline, CDR1 WNHNN and CDR2 SYGVQD (reference sequence). The V segment lost 5 bases and the J segment 0 bases; nucleotides outside the gene matches: 3. The CDR3 contains 15 residues. The CDR3 sequence: CASSTGTGGSYEQYF. The CDR3 DNA reads as TGCGCCAGCAGTACCGGGACAGGGGGCTCCTACGAGCAGTACTTC.

This clonotype was seen repeatedly, ten times or more. CDR3 protein: CASSPGLGPDNEQFF. CDR3 coding DNA: TGTGCCAGCAGCCCCGGACTAGGCCCCGACAATGAGCAGTTCTTC. This sequence joins TRBV7-9 and TRBJ2-1, with 7 nucleotides matching TRBD2. After removal of 5 bases from V and 5 bases from J, the junction contained 9 bases not matched to a gene. In germline, CDR1 is SEHNR, CDR2 FQNEAQ (reference sequence). The CDR3 sequence is 15 residues long.

This clonotype was detected ten times or more. This chain joins TRBV6-5 and TRBJ2-4; D possibly corresponds to TRBD2 (5 bases). Trimming left V 5 bases short and J 0 bases short, with 17 bases between. The V gene's germline CDR1 is MNHEY and CDR2 SVGAGI. This CDR3 comprises 17 residues. CDR3 loop: CASSPRGLSLAKNIQYF. The CDR3 DNA is TGTGCCAGCAGTCCTCGTGGACTGAGCCTAGCCAAAAACATTCAGTACTTC.

The rearrangement links TRBV29-1 to TRBJ2-7, with no clear D. This CDR3 comprises 13 residues. With 4 bases removed from V and 5 bases from J, the gap between germline ends came to 15 bases. Germline V gene lookup returns CDR1 SQVTM and CDR2 ANQGSEA. The CDR3 region has the DNA TGCAGCGTTGTCCGGCCTAATACCAACGAGCAGTACTTC. It specifies CSVVRPNTNEQYF.

CDR3 in DNA: TGCAGTGCCCGGACAGGGGCGGATTCACCCCTCCACTTT. It encodes CSARTGADSPLHF. The chain employs TRBV20-1 and TRBJ1-6; 9 nucleotides agree with TRBD1. J gave up 8 bases and V 6 bases, and 5 bases lay outside the gene matches. The CDR3 runs to 13 residues. CDR1 and CDR2 (germline): DFQATT, SNEGSKA (reference sequence).

V gene TRBV28 combines with J gene TRBJ2-7, with D possibly TRBD2 on 6 matching bases. Germline V CDR1 and CDR2: MDHEN, SYDVKM. V lost 4 bases, J lost 9 bases, and 22 bases lay in between. The CDR3 spans 15 residues. The CDR3, as DNA: TGTGCCAGCAGTTCGCGGGGTGGGGCTGGCCAAAGGCAGTACTTC. This sequence encodes CASSSRGGAGQRQYF.

V is TRBV12-3 or TRBV12-4 and J is TRBJ1-3, with unresolved D. Trimming left V 2 bases short and J 2 bases short, with 7 bases between. The CDR3 loop spans 14 amino acids. CDR3 sequence reads: CASSLSGAGNTIYF. The CDR3 DNA sequence: TGTGCCAGCAGTTTATCCGGGGCTGGAAACACCATATATTTT.

This clonotype was seen a handful of times. The chain joins TRBV3-1 to TRBJ2-7; perhaps TRBD1 as D (6 bases). With 3 bases removed from V and 1 base from J, the gap between germline ends came to 13 bases. The CDR3 is 15 amino acids. CDR1 and CDR2 (germline): LGHDT, YNNKEL (reference sequence). CDR3 sequence (DNA): TGTGCCAGCAGCCATCAGTACAGGGCTTCCTACGAGCAGTACTTC. Its protein is CASSHQYRASYEQYF.